The 3 T cell receptor beta chains reported below all come from one sample, sequenced in a study of monozygotic twins with inflammatory bowel disease (dated by TCRdb to about 2019). Preparation of the library involved 5' RACE. TCRdb names Illumina HiSeq 2500 as the instrument used. Following TCRdb reprocessing, every CDR3 protein sequence forms one entry, and DNA is not provided. This sample's table lists about 440,000 distinct CDR3 sequences. The ten largest clones capture about 2.4% of the sample. The sequencing input was blood. These receptor sequences come from a human donor with ulcerative colitis or Crohn's disease, or a healthy co-twin of an affected twin (not recorded which).

The V call is TRBV20-1, the J call TRBJ2-7; there is no DNA to check the TCRdb D call of TRBD2. Germline lookup yields CDR1 DFQATT and CDR2 SNEGSKA (reference sequence). CDR3 length: 14 amino acids. The CDR3 sequence is CSAASGGISYEQYF.

The J gene is TRBJ1-1, the V gene TRBV19; the TCRdb call, TRBD1, lacks DNA for checking. The CDR3 runs to 14 residues. The germline gives CDR1 LNHDA, CDR2 SQIVND (reference sequence). CDR3 sequence: CASSVGQGFTEAFF.

The rearrangement joins TRBV10-3 to TRBJ2-7; lacking DNA, the TRBD1 call made by TCRdb goes unchecked. The CDR3 has 14 amino acids. Germline assignment: CDR1 ENHRY and CDR2 SYGVKD. CDR3 amino acids: CAISEREVGYEQYF.